A selection of T cell receptor beta chains follows, all from one sample in a study of siplizumab effects on memory and regulatory T cells. The assay was immunoSEQ multiplex PCR, and TCRdb's table has in-frame clones only and misses some. Here the sample spans 100,000 or so clones, roughly 91% being singletons. The sequenced sample consisted of non-Treg CD4+ T cells sorted from blood. The origin of the receptors is a human donor in good health. CDR3s leave out the opening cysteine and the closing phenylalanine or tryptophan. The order of the fields is clone size, V gene, CDR3 protein. Clone size is stated in some rows and not others, as once, few, many or a class when expanded.

clone size: .
V gene: TRBV7-9
CDR3 protein: ASSQPGTSDNEQF

clone size: .
V gene: TRBV19
CDR3 protein: ASSTRTGEDGYT

clone size: .
V gene: TRBV6-5
CDR3 protein: ASSQGARGNTIY

clone size: .
V gene: TRBV15
CDR3 protein: ATAKDYEQY

clone size: .
V gene: TRBV28
CDR3 protein: ASSFVDRGDYGYT

clone size: .
V gene: TRBV7-2
CDR3 protein: ASSSGQGRGYGYT

clone size: .
V gene: TRBV5-1
CDR3 protein: ASSLGGLAGGADTQY

clone size: .
V gene: TRBV30
CDR3 protein: AWSVRQGVAEAF

clone size: .
V gene: TRBV27
CDR3 protein: ARQLTEPSYEQY

clone size: .
V gene: TRBV12-5
CDR3 protein: ASGTVGTVLTTNEKLF

clone size: .
V gene: TRBV5-4
CDR3 protein: ASSTPGGGSGIANYGYT

clone size: .
V gene: TRBV28
CDR3 protein: ASSSYRTHGDNEQF

clone size: .
V gene: TRBV7-8
CDR3 protein: ASSLLNEQY

clone size: once
V gene: TRBV5-4
CDR3 protein: ASSLISGSTGELF

clone size: .
V gene: TRBV5-5
CDR3 protein: ASSLEGTGTDTQY

clone size: .
V gene: TRBV19
CDR3 protein: ASRRGQGNSPLH

clone size: .
V gene: TRBV6-1
CDR3 protein: ASSFDRGDTIY

clone size: .
V gene: TRBV18
CDR3 protein: ASSIRQETQY